This T cell receptor (beta chain) originates from a study of metastatic and nonmetastatic thyroid tumors. Across the study: A comparison of repertoires was made across blood and tumor or nodule tissue from malignant and benign thyroid patients. Study results and caveats: Malignant thyroid tumors reportedly exceeded benign nodules significantly in TCR beta diversity, with the difference appearing in blood and tumor.

Concerning this clone itself: Its antigen is as yet unknown.

All patients were untreated before thyroid surgery. Per the original methods: The authors used CDR3 differences across clinicopathological groups to build a distant-metastasis classifier for papillary thyroid cancer. TCRdb re-analyzed the PCR reads using MiXCR. For this entry, the V and J calls and clone size follow TCRdb and not the study's own pipeline. The sample contains under 20,000 clones, roughly 29% of which appear only once. The CDR3 totals 13 residues. Germline V lookup: CDR1 SGHNT, CDR2 YENEEA. The V gene lost 4 bases and the J gene lost 0 bases, with 7 bases spanning the gap. The V gene is TRBV11-3, the J gene TRBJ2-7; D unclear. Sequencing was done on a sample of tumor tissue. This receptor was obtained from a male donor with papillary thyroid cancer or a benign thyroid nodule (not recorded which). Some clones in this sample may be carry-over from other donors' samples. Written as DNA, the CDR3 is TGTGCCAGCAGCTCCTCCAGCTCCTACGAGCAGTACTTC. This encodes CASSSSSSYEQYF.